Listed below are T cell receptor beta chains from one sample, sequenced in a study of regulatory T cells in long-lasting Graves disease. TCRdb used MiXCR to reprocess the multiplex PCR reads, holding one entry per CDR3 protein. The sample holds a few hundred thousand distinct CDR3 sequences, roughly 25% seen once. Here the sequenced sample was peripheral blood mononuclear cells (PBMCs), taken when the disease was refractory, from a patient treated with antithyroid drugs. The receptors stem from a woman aged 40 to 50 with Graves disease. Both conserved end residues are part of each CDR3. The D gene is left open where the match is weak. Clone size is shown for a subset of rows, as once, few, many or a class of expanded clone.

TRBJ2-5	NA	TRBV7-2	few	CASSYDYTWGETQYF	TGTGCCAGCAGCTACGACTATACCTGGGGAGAGACCCAGTACTTC
TRBJ2-7	NA	TRBV27	many	CASSPWSKAYEQYF	TGTGCCAGCAGTCCCTGGTCGAAAGCATACGAGCAGTACTTC
TRBJ2-7	TRBD2	TRBV10-3	NA	CAIRGLAENYEQYF	TGTGCCATCAGGGGACTAGCGGAAAACTACGAGCAGTACTTC
TRBJ2-6	TRBD2	TRBV29-1	few	CSALTSGRSGANVLTF	TGCAGCGCCCTGACTAGCGGGAGAAGTGGGGCCAACGTCCTGACTTTC
TRBJ2-3	NA	TRBV20-1	NA	CSARSPDNTDTQYF	TGCAGTGCTAGATCCCCTGACAACACAGATACGCAGTATTTT
TRBJ2-1	NA	TRBV2	many	CAGEGRGNEQFF	TGTGCCGGGGAAGGACGGGGCAATGAGCAGTTCTTC
TRBJ2-2	NA	TRBV5-1	NA	CASSFVVGTRFSANTGELFF	TGCGCCAGCAGCTTTGTTGTCGGGACAAGATTTTCCGCGAACACCGGGGAGCTGTTTTTT
TRBJ2-7	TRBD2	TRBV7-9	NA	CASSPKDQLAGPDYEQYF	TGTGCCAGCAGCCCAAAAGATCAACTAGCGGGACCCGACTACGAGCAGTACTTC
TRBJ1-5	NA	TRBV3-1	few	CASSQGLQPQHF	TGTGCCAGCAGCCAAGGCCTTCAGCCCCAGCATTTT
TRBJ2-1	NA	TRBV28	many	CASSLESGLEYNEQFF	TGTGCCAGCAGTTTAGAGTCCGGACTGGAGTACAATGAGCAGTTCTTC
TRBJ2-2	NA	TRBV6-5	many	CASSYGQHTGELFF	TGTGCCAGCAGTTACGGGCAGCACACCGGGGAGCTGTTTTTT
TRBJ1-2	TRBD1	TRBV19	NA	CASSIPGQNSSNYGYTF	TGTGCCAGTAGTATCCCGGGACAGAATTCCTCTAACTATGGCTACACCTTC
TRBJ2-1	TRBD2	TRBV29-1	few	CSAVRLALNEQFF	TGCAGCGCCGTTCGACTAGCGCTGAATGAGCAGTTCTTC
TRBJ1-1	TRBD1	TRBV28	NA	CASPPGRGRLGEAFF	TGTGCCAGTCCCCCGGGCAGGGGGCGGCTGGGTGAAGCTTTCTTT
TRBJ1-5	NA	TRBV9	NA	CASSEGGSSNQPQHF	TGTGCCAGCAGCGAGGGAGGGAGTAGCAATCAGCCCCAGCATTTT
TRBJ1-4	NA	TRBV28	many	CASSSTVPNEKLFF	TGTGCCAGCAGTTCTACAGTCCCTAATGAAAAACTGTTTTTT
TRBJ2-2	NA	TRBV5-1	few	CASSLRPDNTGELFF	TGCGCCAGCAGCTTGAGGCCAGACAACACCGGGGAGCTGTTTTTT
TRBJ1-5	NA	TRBV10-3	few	CAISEFGKNQPQHF	TGTGCCATCAGTGAGTTTGGGAAGAATCAGCCCCAGCATTTT
TRBJ2-7	NA	TRBV7-9	few	CASSPLYSEQYF	TGTGCCAGCAGCCCCCTATATAGCGAGCAGTACTTC
TRBJ2-6	NA	TRBV15	few	CATRGVGANVLTF	TGTGCCACCAGGGGGGTTGGGGCCAACGTCCTGACTTTC
TRBJ2-7	NA	TRBV6-1	many	CASRLEFEPSYEQYF	TGTGCCAGCAGACTAGAGTTTGAACCTTCCTACGAGCAGTACTTC